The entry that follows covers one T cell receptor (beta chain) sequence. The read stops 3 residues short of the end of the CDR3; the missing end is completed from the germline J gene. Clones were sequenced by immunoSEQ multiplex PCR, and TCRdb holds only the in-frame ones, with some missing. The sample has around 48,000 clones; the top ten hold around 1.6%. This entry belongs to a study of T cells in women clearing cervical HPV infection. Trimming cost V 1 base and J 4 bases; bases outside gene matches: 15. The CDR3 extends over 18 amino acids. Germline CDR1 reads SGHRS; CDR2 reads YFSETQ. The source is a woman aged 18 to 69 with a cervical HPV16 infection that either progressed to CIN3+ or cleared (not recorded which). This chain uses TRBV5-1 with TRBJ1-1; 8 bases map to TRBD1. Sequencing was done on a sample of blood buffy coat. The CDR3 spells CASSLPVATGGIGTEAFF. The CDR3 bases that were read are TGCGCCAGCAGCTTGCCTGTCGCCACAGGGGGGATTGGCACTGAA.